The present entry profiles one T cell receptor (beta chain) with its context. The data were taken from a study of blood T cell repertoires in COVID-19. Those who participated ranged in age from about 18 to 95 years and resided in about two dozen US areas. Self-reported history from a screening survey and questionnaire set each donor's cohort. In the authors' workflow: Estimation of nucleated cell counts relied on the amplification of reference gene primers. This table comes from immunoSEQ multiplex PCR, and its TCRdb copy is limited to in-frame clones, with some not included. V and J calls and clone size come straight from that table; D and trimming were deduced from the DNA. Among around 280,000 clones listed, nearly 90% were seen once. The TCR was taken from a woman aged 18-29 years with acute COVID-19. The sample taken for sequencing was PBMCs or T cells enriched from blood (not recorded which).

CDR3 coding DNA: TGTGCCACGGGACTAGCGGGCACAGATACGCAGTATTTT. It codes for CATGLAGTDTQYF. The genes are TRBV6-4 and TRBJ2-3; 11 bases fit TRBD2. Germline CDR1 and CDR2: MRHNA and SNTAGT. This CDR3 has 13 residues. Trimming at V came to 10 bases and at J to 1 base, leaving 1 base not matched to a gene.